This T cell receptor (beta chain) is drawn from a study of T cell clonotyping in hematopoietic cell transplantation. Produced via immunoSEQ multiplex PCR; TCRdb's table is partial and in-frame only. The data show more than 10,000 clones, with about 80% seen just once and 5.5% to 7.5% held by the top ten. Per the germline V gene, CDR1 is MNHEY and CDR2 is SMNVEV (reference sequence). J was trimmed by 0 bases and V by 6 bases; bases with no gene match: 17. CDR3 length equals 18 residues. The V gene is TRBV27, the J gene TRBJ2-7, with TRBD2 identical over 7 bases. This clonotype originated in a female patient aged 35 to 55 who had an allogeneic stem cell transplant from a related donor, so T cells may come from the graft donor. Some clones in this sample may be carry-over from other donors' samples. Sequencing was performed on PBMCs, taken 100 days after allogeneic stem cell transplant. The CDR3, as DNA: TGTGCCAGCAGGGAGGTGGGGGGGGGAACGGCGGTCTCCTACGAGCAGTACTTC. It encodes CASREVGGGTAVSYEQYF.